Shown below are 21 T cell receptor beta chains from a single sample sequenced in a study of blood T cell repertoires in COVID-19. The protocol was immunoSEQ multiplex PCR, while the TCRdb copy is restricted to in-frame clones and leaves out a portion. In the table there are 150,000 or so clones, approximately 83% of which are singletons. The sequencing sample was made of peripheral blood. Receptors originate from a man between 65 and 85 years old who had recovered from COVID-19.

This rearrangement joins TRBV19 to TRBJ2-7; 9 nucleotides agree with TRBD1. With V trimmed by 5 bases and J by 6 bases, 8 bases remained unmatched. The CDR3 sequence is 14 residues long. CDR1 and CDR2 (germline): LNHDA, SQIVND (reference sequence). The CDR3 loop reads CASSGGQGSAEQYF. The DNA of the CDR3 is TGTGCCAGTAGTGGGGGACAGGGATCGGCCGAGCAGTACTTC.

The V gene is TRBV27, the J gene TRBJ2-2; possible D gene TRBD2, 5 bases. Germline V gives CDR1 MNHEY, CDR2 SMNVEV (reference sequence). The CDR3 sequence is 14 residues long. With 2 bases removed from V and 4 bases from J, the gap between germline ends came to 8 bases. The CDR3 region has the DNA TGTGCCAGCAGTTTAACCACTAGCACCGGGGAGCTGTTTTTT. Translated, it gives CASSLTTSTGELFF.

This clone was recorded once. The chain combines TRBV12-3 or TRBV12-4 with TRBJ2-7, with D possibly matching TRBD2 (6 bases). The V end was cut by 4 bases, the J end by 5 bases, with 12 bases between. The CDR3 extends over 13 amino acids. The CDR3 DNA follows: TGTGCCAGCAGTTCTAGCGAACTCGACGAGCAGTACTTC. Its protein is CASSSSELDEQYF.

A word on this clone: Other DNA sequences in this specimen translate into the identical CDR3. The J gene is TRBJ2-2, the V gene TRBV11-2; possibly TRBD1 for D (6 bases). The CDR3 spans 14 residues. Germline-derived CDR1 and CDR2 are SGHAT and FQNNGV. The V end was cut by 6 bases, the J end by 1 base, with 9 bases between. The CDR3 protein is CASSLGQNTGELFF. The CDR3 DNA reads TGTGCCAGCAGTCTGGGACAGAACACCGGGGAGCTGTTTTTT.

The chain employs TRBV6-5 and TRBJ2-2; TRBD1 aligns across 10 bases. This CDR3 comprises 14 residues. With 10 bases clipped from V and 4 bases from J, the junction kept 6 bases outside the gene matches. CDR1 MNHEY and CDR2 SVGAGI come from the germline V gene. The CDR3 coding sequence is TGTGCCACCGGGACAGGGGAATCCACCGGGGAGCTGTTTTTT. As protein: CATGTGESTGELFF.

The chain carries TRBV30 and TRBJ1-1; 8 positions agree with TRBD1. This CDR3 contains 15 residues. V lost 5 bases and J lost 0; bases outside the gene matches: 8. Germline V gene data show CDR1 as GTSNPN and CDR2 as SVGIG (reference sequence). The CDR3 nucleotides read TGTGCCTGGGACGGGACAGGCAAAATGAACACTGAAGCTTTCTTT. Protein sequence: CAWDGTGKMNTEAFF.

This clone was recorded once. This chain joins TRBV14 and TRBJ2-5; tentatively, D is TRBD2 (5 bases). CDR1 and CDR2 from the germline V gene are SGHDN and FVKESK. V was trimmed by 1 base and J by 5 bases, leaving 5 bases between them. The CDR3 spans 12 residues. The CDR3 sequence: CASSQAGETQYF. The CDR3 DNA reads TGTGCCAGCAGCCAAGCGGGGGAGACCCAGTACTTC.

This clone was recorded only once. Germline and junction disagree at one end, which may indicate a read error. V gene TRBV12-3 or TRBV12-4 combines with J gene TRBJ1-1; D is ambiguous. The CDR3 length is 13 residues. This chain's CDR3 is CASSFSMKTEAFF. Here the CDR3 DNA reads TGTGCCAGCAGTTTCAGTATGAAGACTGAAGCTTTCTTT.

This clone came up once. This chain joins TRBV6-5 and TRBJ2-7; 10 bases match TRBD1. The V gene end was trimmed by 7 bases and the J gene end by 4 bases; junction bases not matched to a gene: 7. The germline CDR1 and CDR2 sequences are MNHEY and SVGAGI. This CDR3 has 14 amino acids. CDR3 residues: CASNLDRGDYEQYF. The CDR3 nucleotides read TGTGCCAGCAATTTGGACAGGGGGGATTACGAGCAGTACTTC.

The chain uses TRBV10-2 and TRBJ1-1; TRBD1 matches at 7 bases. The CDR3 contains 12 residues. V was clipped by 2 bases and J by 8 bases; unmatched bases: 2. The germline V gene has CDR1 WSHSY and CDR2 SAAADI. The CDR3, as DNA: TGCGCCAGCAGTGAGGCGACAGGGGAAGCTTTCTTT. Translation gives CASSEATGEAFF.

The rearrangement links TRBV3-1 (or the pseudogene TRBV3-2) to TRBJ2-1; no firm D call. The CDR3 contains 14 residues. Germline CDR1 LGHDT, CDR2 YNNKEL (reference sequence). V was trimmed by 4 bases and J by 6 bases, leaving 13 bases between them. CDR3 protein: CASSPQRPFNEQFF. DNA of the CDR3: TGTGCCAGCAGCCCCCAGCGACCCTTCAATGAGCAGTTCTTC.

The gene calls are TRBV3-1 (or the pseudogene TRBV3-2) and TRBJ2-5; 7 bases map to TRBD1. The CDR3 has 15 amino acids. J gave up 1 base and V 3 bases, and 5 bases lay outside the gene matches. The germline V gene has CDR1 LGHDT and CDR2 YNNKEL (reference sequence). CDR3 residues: CASSHPRGPQETQYF. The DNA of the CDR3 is TGTGCCAGCAGCCACCCAAGGGGGCCCCAAGAGACCCAGTACTTC.

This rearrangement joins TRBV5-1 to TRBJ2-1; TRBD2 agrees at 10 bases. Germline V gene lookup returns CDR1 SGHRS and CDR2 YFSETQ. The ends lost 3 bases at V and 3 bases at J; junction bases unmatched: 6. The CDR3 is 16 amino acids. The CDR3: CASSSLTSGNYNEQFF. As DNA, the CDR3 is TGCGCCAGCAGCTCCCTCACTAGCGGGAACTACAATGAGCAGTTCTTC. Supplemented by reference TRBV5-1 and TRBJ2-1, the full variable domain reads KAGVTQTPRYLIKTRGQQVTLSCSPISGHRSVSWYQQTPGQGLQFLFEYFSETQRNKGNFPGRFSGRQFSNSRSEMNVSTLELGDSALYLCASSSLTSGNYNEQFFGPGTRLTVL.

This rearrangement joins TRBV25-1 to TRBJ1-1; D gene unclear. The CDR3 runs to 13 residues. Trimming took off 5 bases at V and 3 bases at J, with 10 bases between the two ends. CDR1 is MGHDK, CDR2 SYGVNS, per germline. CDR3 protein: CASSIRLDTEAFF. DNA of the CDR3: TGTGCCAGCAGTATCAGGTTGGACACTGAAGCTTTCTTT.

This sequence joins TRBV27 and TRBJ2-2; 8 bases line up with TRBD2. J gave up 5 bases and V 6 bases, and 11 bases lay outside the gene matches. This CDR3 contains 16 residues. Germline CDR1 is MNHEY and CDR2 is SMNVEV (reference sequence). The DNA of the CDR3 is TGTGCCAGCAGCCCACGGGGGGGAGCGCAAACCGGGGAGCTGTTTTTT. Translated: CASSPRGGAQTGELFF.

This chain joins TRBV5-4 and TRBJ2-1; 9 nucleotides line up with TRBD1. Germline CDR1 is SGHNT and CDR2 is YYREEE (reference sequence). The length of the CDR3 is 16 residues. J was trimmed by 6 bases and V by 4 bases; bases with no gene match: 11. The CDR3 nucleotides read TGTGCCAGCAGCGAGAACGGGGACAGGGATCTCAATGAGCAGTTCTTC. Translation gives CASSENGDRDLNEQFF.

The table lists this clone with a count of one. Here the CDR3 DNA reads TGTGCCAGCAGCAAAGCAGCGGTTAAAGACATTCAGTACTTC. Translating it yields CASSKAAVKDIQYF. The J gene is TRBJ2-4, the V gene TRBV21-1; no DNA check was done on the table's D call, TRBD2. TRBV21-1 is shown as a pseudogene. This CDR3 is 14 amino acids long.

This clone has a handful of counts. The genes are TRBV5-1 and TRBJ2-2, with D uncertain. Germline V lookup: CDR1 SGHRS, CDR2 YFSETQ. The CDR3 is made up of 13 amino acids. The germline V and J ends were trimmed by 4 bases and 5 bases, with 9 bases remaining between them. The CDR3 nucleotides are TGCGCCAGCAGCGTCGGGTTAACCGGGGAGCTGTTTTTT. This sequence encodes CASSVGLTGELFF.

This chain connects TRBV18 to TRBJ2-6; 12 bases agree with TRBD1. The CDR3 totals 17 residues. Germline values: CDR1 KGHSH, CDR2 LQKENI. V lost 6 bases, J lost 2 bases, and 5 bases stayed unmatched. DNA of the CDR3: TGTGCCAGCTCTACCGGGACAGGGGGCGCTGGGGCCAACGTCCTGACTTTC. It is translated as CASSTGTGGAGANVLTF. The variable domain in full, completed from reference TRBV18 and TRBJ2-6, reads NAGVMQNPRHLVRRRGQEARLRCSPMKGHSHVYWYRQLPEEGLKFMVYLQKENIIDESGMPKERFSAEFPKEGPSILRIQQVVRGDSAAYFCASSTGTGGAGANVLTFGAGSRLTVL.

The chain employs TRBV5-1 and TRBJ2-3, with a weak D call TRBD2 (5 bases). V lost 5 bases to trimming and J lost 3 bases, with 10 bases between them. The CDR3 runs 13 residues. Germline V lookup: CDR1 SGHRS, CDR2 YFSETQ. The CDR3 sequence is CASSLQRTDTQYF. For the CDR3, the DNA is TGCGCCAGCAGTCTTCAGCGGACAGATACGCAGTATTTT.

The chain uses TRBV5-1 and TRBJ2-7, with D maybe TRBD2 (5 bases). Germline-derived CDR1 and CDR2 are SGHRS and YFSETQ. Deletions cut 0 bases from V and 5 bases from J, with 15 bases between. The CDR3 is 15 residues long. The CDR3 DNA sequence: TGCGCCAGCAGCTTGGCAAAAGGGTCGCGGGACGAGCAGTACTTC. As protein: CASSLAKGSRDEQYF.